This record covers a single TCR beta chain. The data are from a study of blood T cell repertoires in COVID-19. Clones were sequenced by immunoSEQ multiplex PCR, and TCRdb holds only the in-frame ones, with some missing. The sample contains roughly 260,000 clones, 82% of which appear only once. Material for sequencing was peripheral blood. The TCR originated in a woman over 75 with active or convalescent COVID-19.

CDR3 bases: TGTGCCAGCAGCCAAGTTCTCCTAGCGAGGCGCAATGAGCAGTTCTTC. Its protein product is CASSQVLLARRNEQFF. The rearrangement uses TRBV3-1 (or the pseudogene TRBV3-2) and TRBJ2-1; a possible D gene is TRBD2 (6 bases). In germline, CDR1 is LGHDT, CDR2 YNNKEL (reference sequence). This CDR3 contains 16 residues. V gave up 1 base and J gave up 6 bases, with 16 bases separating them.